This is a list of T cell receptor beta chains from one sample in a study of shared clonotypes between healthy human individuals. The method was immunoSEQ multiplex PCR; TCRdb's version includes in-frame clones alone and lacks a portion of them. Of about 2.4 million clones in the sample, just over 90% were seen once. Sample: naive CD4+ T cells sorted from blood. These TCRs come from a man younger than 30 in good health. Each CDR3 is given with its conserved first and last residue. Fields, in order: V gene, clone size, J gene, D gene, CDR3 DNA, CDR3 protein. The D gene is left open where the match is weak. Clone size is given for some rows only: seen once, a few or many times, or a class if the clone is expanded.

TRBV18	.	TRBJ2-1	TRBD2	TGTGCCAGCTCGCGAGGACTAGCGGGAGAGGAGGGTGAGCAGTTCTTC	CASSRGLAGEEGEQFF
TRBV9	.	TRBJ1-3	TRBD1	TGTGCCAGCAGCGCCCTGACAGGGTTGGTAAACACCATATATTTT	CASSALTGLVNTIYF
TRBV10-3	.	TRBJ1-1	.	TGTGCCATCAGTGAAACTGGGACGGTAGTGAACACTGAAGCTTTCTTT	CAISETGTVVNTEAFF
TRBV11-2	.	TRBJ2-5	TRBD1	TGTGCCAGCAGCCTATCCGGGACAGGGATCCAAGAGACCCAGTACTTC	CASSLSGTGIQETQYF
TRBV9	once	TRBJ2-1	TRBD2	TGTGCCAGCAGCCCCGGACTAGCGGGAGCCAATGAGCAGTTCTTC	CASSPGLAGANEQFF
TRBV5-1	.	TRBJ2-7	.	TGCGCCAGCAGCTCCTTCACCGGGACCAAAAGCTCCTACGAGCAGTACTTC	CASSSFTGTKSSYEQYF
TRBV28	.	TRBJ1-1	TRBD1	TGTGCCAGCAGCCCACCGGGACAGCGCTTAGGGTACACTGAAGCTTTCTTT	CASSPPGQRLGYTEAFF
TRBV6-1	.	TRBJ1-4	TRBD1	TGTGCCAGCAGTGGACAGGGGAATGAAAAACTGTTTTTT	CASSGQGNEKLFF
TRBV18	.	TRBJ2-1	.	TGTGCCAGCTCACCGCTCTCAGGAGTGGGGACCTACAATGAGCAGTTCTTC	CASSPLSGVGTYNEQFF
TRBV30	.	TRBJ1-2	.	TGTGCCTGGAGTGTACAAGGGAGCGGCTACACCTTC	CAWSVQGSGYTF
TRBV2	.	TRBJ2-5	TRBD2	TGTGCCAGCAGGTGGCGGGAGGGTTCCGAGACCCAGTACTTC	CASRWREGSETQYF
TRBV9	.	TRBJ2-3	.	TGTGCCAGCAGCGCCCGTAACAGCTTGAGGAGCACAGATACGCAGTATTTT	CASSARNSLRSTDTQYF
TRBV5-1	.	TRBJ1-6	.	TGCGCCAGCAGCTGGGGGGGGACGGAGAATTCACCCCTCCACTTT	CASSWGGTENSPLHF
TRBV12-5	.	TRBJ2-6	.	TGTGCTAGTGTCTGGTGCTCTGGGGCCAACGTCCTGACTTTC	CASVWCSGANVLTF
TRBV30	.	TRBJ2-7	TRBD1	TGTGCCTGGAGCGGCAGGGGGCACTCCTACGAGCAGTACTTC	CAWSGRGHSYEQYF
TRBV6-6	.	TRBJ2-2	.	TGTGCCAGCAGTCTAGGGGTCGGGGAGCTGTTTTTT	CASSLGVGELFF
TRBV5-5	.	TRBJ1-1	TRBD1	TGTGCCAGCAGCTTGGCTGAGGACAGGCCGGCTTTCTTT	CASSLAEDRPAFF